The rows below give T cell receptor beta chains drawn from one sample of a study of tumor-infiltrating lymphocytes in primary liver carcinoma. From the multiplex PCR reads, TCRdb called clonotypes with MiXCR, one entry per CDR3 protein. The sample records roughly 120,000 distinct CDR3 sequences, 55% to 75% being singletons. The sequenced sample was liver tumor tissue from sampling region 1. The source of these receptors is a woman in her fifties or sixties with primary liver carcinoma and hepatitis B virus infection. Each CDR3 is given with its conserved first and last residue. Fields, in order: V gene, CDR3 protein.

v_call: TRBV30
cdr3_aa: CAWSMATQALYF

v_call: TRBV4-2
cdr3_aa: CASSQVMNTEAFF

v_call: TRBV11-2
cdr3_aa: CASSSRPDRGAQSGNTIYF

v_call: TRBV29-1
cdr3_aa: CSVTRHSAGEQYF

v_call: TRBV11-3
cdr3_aa: CASSFRLSGVNIEQFF

v_call: TRBV7-9
cdr3_aa: CACSLGGARSEQFF

v_call: TRBV11-1
cdr3_aa: CATSLFSGRAYNEQFF

v_call: TRBV10-1
cdr3_aa: CANGESVSGSDTQYF

v_call: TRBV12-3/TRBV12-4
cdr3_aa: CVSSFDQARTF

v_call: TRBV6-5
cdr3_aa: CASSYRTTSSYNEQFF

v_call: TRBV11-3
cdr3_aa: CASSQTSGVYNEQFF

v_call: TRBV6-1
cdr3_aa: CANSELRGAKDEQYF

v_call: TRBV11-1
cdr3_aa: CASNQAKTVVSYNEQFF

v_call: TRBV6-2/TRBV6-3
cdr3_aa: CASSYGRQTGELFF

v_call: TRBV6-5
cdr3_aa: CTSSSLAAGMNEQFF

v_call: TRBV5-1
cdr3_aa: CASNLGQNSGANVLTF

v_call: TRBV12-3/TRBV12-4
cdr3_aa: CASSWGGTEAFF

v_call: TRBV2
cdr3_aa: CASSNRDPRAKNIQYF

v_call: TRBV6-1
cdr3_aa: CASSVRTTSGSRTDTQYF

v_call: TRBV20-1
cdr3_aa: CSLGGRLPTDTQRF

v_call: TRBV4-2
cdr3_aa: CASSPRTGRDMSTEAFF

v_call: TRBV10-3
cdr3_aa: CAISGRQGTTEAFF

v_call: TRBV11-2
cdr3_aa: CASTLGAGTNEQYF

v_call: TRBV19
cdr3_aa: CASSKALGLQFF

v_call: TRBV6-5
cdr3_aa: CASSYILSGVGSYNEQIF

v_call: TRBV30
cdr3_aa: CALTRTGPNQPQHF

v_call: TRBV11-2
cdr3_aa: CANSPDLGTREADVLTF

v_call: TRBV5-1
cdr3_aa: CASSLGPLGGEQFF

v_call: TRBV29-1
cdr3_aa: CSVLREGTDTQYF

v_call: TRBV7-2
cdr3_aa: CASSLEPPGAFF

v_call: TRBV7-8
cdr3_aa: CANSLGFATDTQYF

v_call: TRBV6-5
cdr3_aa: CASSKGFNSNQPQHF

v_call: TRBV28
cdr3_aa: CASSQNGFAGTASNQPQHF

v_call: TRBV13
cdr3_aa: CDSSLLADYSNQPQHF

v_call: TRBV6-5
cdr3_aa: CASSYSNPFIGRASYEQYF

v_call: TRBV6-1
cdr3_aa: CASWLGQSNEQYF

v_call: TRBV11-2
cdr3_aa: CAGSLRGLAGLRVRADTQYF

v_call: TRBV7-8
cdr3_aa: CASSLTSGSSLHEQYF

v_call: TRBV7-8
cdr3_aa: CASSLKGTGGFQPQHF

v_call: TRBV5-1
cdr3_aa: CTSSLAGWSAEQYF

v_call: TRBV11-2
cdr3_aa: CASSSGPGSSNNEQFF

v_call: TRBV13
cdr3_aa: CASSFYGTRGNEQFF

v_call: TRBV29-1
cdr3_aa: CSVEGLAEMSQETQYF

v_call: TRBV11-3
cdr3_aa: CASSLESQAGELLF

v_call: TRBV6-6
cdr3_aa: CASSLRDPSNQPQHF

v_call: TRBV11-3
cdr3_aa: CASSPGIGGNYEQFF

v_call: TRBV4-2
cdr3_aa: CASSPAVAGPYEQYF

v_call: TRBV11-2
cdr3_aa: CAGRFVAGNEQFF

v_call: TRBV5-6
cdr3_aa: CASSLRMGGSYEQYF

v_call: TRBV11-3
cdr3_aa: CASSFHTERTGELFF

v_call: TRBV4-1
cdr3_aa: CASRTAPSYNEQFF

v_call: TRBV11-3
cdr3_aa: CASSFRLPGVDNEQFF

v_call: TRBV28
cdr3_aa: CASRRGQGATAGANVLTF

v_call: TRBV6-1
cdr3_aa: CPSRPLGSSYEQYF

v_call: TRBV6-5
cdr3_aa: CASSLGVRVYGYSF

v_call: TRBV11-3
cdr3_aa: CASSSQLTTGVRVEAFF

v_call: TRBV11-2
cdr3_aa: CAGSLWVVLETQYF

v_call: TRBV6-5
cdr3_aa: CASRASFAEKLFF